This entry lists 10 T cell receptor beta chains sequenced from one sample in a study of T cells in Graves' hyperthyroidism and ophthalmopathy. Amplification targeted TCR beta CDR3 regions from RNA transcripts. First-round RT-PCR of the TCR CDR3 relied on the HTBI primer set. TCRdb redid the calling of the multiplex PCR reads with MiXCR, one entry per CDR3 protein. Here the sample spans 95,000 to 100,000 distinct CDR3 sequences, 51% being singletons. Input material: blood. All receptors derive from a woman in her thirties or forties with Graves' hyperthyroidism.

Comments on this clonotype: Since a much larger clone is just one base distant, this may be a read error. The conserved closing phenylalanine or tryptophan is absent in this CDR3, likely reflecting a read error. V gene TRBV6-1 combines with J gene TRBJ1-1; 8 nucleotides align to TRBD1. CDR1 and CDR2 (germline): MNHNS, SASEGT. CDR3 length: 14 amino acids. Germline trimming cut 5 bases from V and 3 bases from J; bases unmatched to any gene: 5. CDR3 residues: CASSPGQGYTEAFL. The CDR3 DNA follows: TGTGCCAGCAGTCCCGGACAGGGCTACACTGAAGCTTTCCTT.

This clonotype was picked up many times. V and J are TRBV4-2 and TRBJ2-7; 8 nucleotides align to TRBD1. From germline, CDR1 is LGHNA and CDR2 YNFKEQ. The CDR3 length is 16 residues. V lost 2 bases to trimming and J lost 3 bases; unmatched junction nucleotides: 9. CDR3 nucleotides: TGTGCCAGCAGCCAACCCGGACAGGGTTTCTGCTACGAGCAGTACTTC. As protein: CASSQPGQGFCYEQYF.

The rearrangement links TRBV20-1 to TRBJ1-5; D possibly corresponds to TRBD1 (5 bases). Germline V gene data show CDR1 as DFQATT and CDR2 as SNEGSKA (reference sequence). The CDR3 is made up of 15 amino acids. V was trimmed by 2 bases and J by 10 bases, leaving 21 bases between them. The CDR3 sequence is CSARRGTEVNSPQHF. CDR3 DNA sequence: TGCAGTGCTAGACGTGGGACCGAAGTTAATTCACCCCAGCATTTT.

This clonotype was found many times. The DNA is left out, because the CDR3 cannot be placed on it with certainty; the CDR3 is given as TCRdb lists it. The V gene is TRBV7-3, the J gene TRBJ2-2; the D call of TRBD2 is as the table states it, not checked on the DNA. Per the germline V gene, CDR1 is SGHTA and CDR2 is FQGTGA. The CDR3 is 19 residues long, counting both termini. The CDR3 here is CASSLRLAGGPLSPGSCFF.

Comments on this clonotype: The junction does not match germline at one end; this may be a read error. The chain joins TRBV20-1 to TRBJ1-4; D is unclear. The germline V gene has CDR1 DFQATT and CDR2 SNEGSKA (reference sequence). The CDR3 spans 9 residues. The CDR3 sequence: CSERTKNCF. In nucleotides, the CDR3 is TGCAGTGAGCGGACGAAAAACTGTTTT.

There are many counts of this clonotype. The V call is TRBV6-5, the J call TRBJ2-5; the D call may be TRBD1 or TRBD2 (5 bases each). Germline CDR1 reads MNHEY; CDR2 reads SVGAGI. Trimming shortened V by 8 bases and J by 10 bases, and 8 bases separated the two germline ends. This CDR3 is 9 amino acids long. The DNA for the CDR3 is TGTGCCAGCGGGGGTTACCAGTACTTC. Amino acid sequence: CASGGYQYF.

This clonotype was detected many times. The CDR3 loop is CAIRRTSGRAQYF. CDR3 DNA sequence: TGTGCCATCAGAAGGACTAGCGGGAGGGCGCAGTATTTT. This sequence joins TRBV10-3 and TRBJ2-3; 15 nucleotides agree with TRBD2. In germline, CDR1 is ENHRY, CDR2 SYGVKD. With 6 bases clipped from V and 10 bases from J, the junction kept 2 bases outside the gene matches. The CDR3 covers 13 residues.

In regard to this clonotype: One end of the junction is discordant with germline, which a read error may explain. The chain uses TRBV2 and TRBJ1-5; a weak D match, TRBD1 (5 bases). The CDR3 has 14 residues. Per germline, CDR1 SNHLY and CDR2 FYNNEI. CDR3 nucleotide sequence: TGTGCCAGCAGTTACCGGGACGTTTATCAGCCCCGGCATTTT. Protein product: CASSYRDVYQPRHF.

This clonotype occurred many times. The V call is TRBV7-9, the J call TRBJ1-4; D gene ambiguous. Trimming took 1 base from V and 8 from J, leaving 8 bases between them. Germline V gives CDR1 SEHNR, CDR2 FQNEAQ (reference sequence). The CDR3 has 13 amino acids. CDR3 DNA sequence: TGTGCCAGCAGCTTAGTGCAAGCCGAAAAACTGTTTTTT. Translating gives CASSLVQAEKLFF. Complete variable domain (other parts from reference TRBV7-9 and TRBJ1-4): DTGVSQNPRHKITKRGQNVTFRCDPISEHNRLYWYRQTLGQGPEFLTYFQNEAQLEKSRLLSDRFSAERPKGSFSTLEIQRTEQGDSAMYLCASSLVQAEKLFFGSGTQLSVL.

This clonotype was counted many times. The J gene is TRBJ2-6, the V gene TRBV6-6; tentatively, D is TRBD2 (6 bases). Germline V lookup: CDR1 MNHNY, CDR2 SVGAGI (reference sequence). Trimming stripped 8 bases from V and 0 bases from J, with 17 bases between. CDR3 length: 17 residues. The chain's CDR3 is CASGGGSRGSGANVLTF. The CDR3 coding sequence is TGTGCCAGCGGGGGAGGTTCAAGGGGCTCTGGGGCCAACGTCCTGACTTTC.